Presented here are 17 T cell receptor beta chains from one specimen sequenced in a study of blood T cells in healthy people across ages. Primed by a sample-barcoded 5' primer and a J-beta primer mix, a second PCR proceeded for about 7 to 11 cycles. A single record per CDR3 protein comes from TCRdb applying MiXCR to the 5' RACE reads. Of about 680,000 distinct CDR3 sequences in the sample, approximately 50% are singletons; the top ten hold 30% to 35%. Sequencing input: blood. All receptors come from a woman between 55 and 75 years old in good health.

This clonotype was picked up a small number of times. The chain has TRBV5-1 and TRBJ2-7, with 9 bases that match TRBD1. The germline CDR1 and CDR2 sequences are SGHRS and YFSETQ. CDR3 size: 15 residues. Trimming removed 4 bases from V and 7 bases from J; junction bases left unmatched: 12. The CDR3 sequence: CASSVAGTGSGEQYF. The DNA of the CDR3 is TGCGCCAGCAGCGTAGCCGGGACAGGGAGCGGGGAGCAGTACTTC.

This chain uses TRBV12-5 with TRBJ2-7, with TRBD2 as a possible D gene (5 bases). Judging by the DNA end, TRBJ2-5 fits better; the J call may be wrong. The CDR3 totals 12 residues. CDR1 and CDR2 (germline): LGHNT, FRNRAP. The CDR3 region has the DNA TGTGCTAGCGTGGGGAGTGGGGAGACCCAGTACTTC. It specifies CASVGSGETQYF.

The gene calls are TRBV20-1 and TRBJ1-2; a weak D match, TRBD1 (5 bases). Trimming removed 7 bases at V and 12 bases at J, with 21 bases between. From germline, CDR1 is DFQATT and CDR2 SNEGSKA (reference sequence). CDR3 length: 12 residues. DNA of the CDR3: TGCAGTGTCGTTGTGGGGACCGACGTGGACACCTTC. It specifies CSVVVGTDVDTF.

This chain joins TRBV7-2 and TRBJ1-1; 7 bases are a match to TRBD1. This CDR3 spans 13 amino acids. V gave up 7 bases and J gave up 4 bases; unmatched junction bases: 6. CDR1 is SGHTA, CDR2 FQGNSA, per germline. The CDR3 nucleotides read TGTGCCAGCACCCGCAGGGGGGGCACTGAAGCTTTCTTT. Its translation: CASTRRGGTEAFF.

The rearrangement links TRBV4-3 to TRBJ2-1, with D perhaps matching TRBD2 (6 bases). The CDR3 is 15 amino acids. Deletions cut 1 base from V and 4 bases from J, with 11 bases between. CDR1 and CDR2 from the germline V gene are LGHNA and YSLEER. The CDR3 DNA reads as TGCGCCAGCAGCCAAGCCGGGACTCCGTACAATGAGCAGTTCTTC. Translation gives CASSQAGTPYNEQFF.

At least ten counts were recorded for this clonotype. The chain uses TRBV7-2 and TRBJ2-5; D is uncertain. V was cut by 0 bases and J by 6 bases, with 11 bases left in between. The CDR3 runs 14 residues. CDR1 is SGHTA, CDR2 FQGNSA, per germline. CDR3 in amino acids: CASSLAGNRKTQYF. In nucleotides, the CDR3 is TGTGCCAGCAGCTTAGCGGGGAATCGAAAGACCCAGTACTTC.

The CDR3 bases are TGTGCCAGCAGTGAATGGGGCCATATTAATGAGCAGTTCTTC. Its translation is CASSEWGHINEQFF. The chain uses TRBV25-1 and TRBJ2-1; D might be TRBD1 (5 bases). The CDR3 covers 14 residues. Germline V gives CDR1 MGHDK, CDR2 SYGVNS. The V gene lost 1 base and the J gene lost 7 bases, with 11 bases spanning the gap.

The J gene is TRBJ2-3, the V gene TRBV7-2, with D maybe TRBD2 (6 bases). The CDR3 runs 16 residues. Germline V CDR1 and CDR2: SGHTA, FQGNSA. Trimming stripped 3 bases from V and 4 bases from J, with 17 bases between. Here the CDR3 DNA reads TGTGCCAGCAGCTTGCGGGGTCCTTCCTTCGCAGATACGCAGTATTTT. It codes for CASSLRGPSFADTQYF.

Here the CDR3 reads CSARWSADTQYF. Here the CDR3 DNA reads TGCAGTGCTAGGTGGAGCGCAGATACGCAGTATTTT. This chain connects TRBV20-1 to TRBJ2-3, with D uncertain. The CDR3 runs 12 residues. Trimming cost V 3 bases and J 4 bases, with 8 bases left between them. Germline assignment: CDR1 DFQATT and CDR2 SNEGSKA (reference sequence).

The V and J genes are TRBV29-1 and TRBJ2-5; the D is unclear. CDR3 size: 13 residues. Trimming left V 7 bases short and J 5 bases short, with 17 bases between. CDR1 and CDR2 from the germline V gene are SQVTM and ANQGSEA. The CDR3 region is CSASTTTGETQYF. CDR3 coding DNA: TGCAGCGCGTCGACAACCACCGGGGAGACCCAGTACTTC. Based on the CDR3 plus reference TRBV29-1 and TRBJ2-5, the full variable domain is SAVISQKPSRDICQRGTSLTIQCQVDSQVTMMFWYRQQPGQSLTLIATANQGSEATYESGFVIDKFPISRPNLTFSTLTVSNMSPEDSSIYLCSASTTTGETQYFGPGTRLLVL.

This clonotype was observed a handful of times. The chain has TRBV10-3 and TRBJ2-1; 12 bases map to TRBD2. V was clipped by 5 bases and J by 8 bases; unmatched bases: 4. CDR1 and CDR2 (germline): ENHRY, SYGVKD. This CDR3 has 14 amino acids. In DNA, the CDR3 is TGTGCCATCAGTTGGACTAGCGGGACATATGAGCAGTTCTTC. Protein product: CAISWTSGTYEQFF.

This clonotype appeared a few times. The rearrangement uses TRBV29-1 and TRBJ2-4; the D gene is possibly TRBD2 (6 bases). The CDR3 covers 16 residues. The germline V and J ends were trimmed by 1 base and 1 base, with 14 bases remaining between them. The germline gives CDR1 SQVTM, CDR2 ANQGSEA. The CDR3 loop reads CSVEGGEPLAKNIQYF. The CDR3 DNA is TGCAGCGTTGAAGGCGGGGAACCTCTCGCCAAAAACATTCAGTACTTC.

With respect to this clonotype: A clone one base away is much larger, so this may be a read error. The CDR3 bases are TGTGCCAGCGGCTTAGGTGGAGGGGGCGCAACCTACGAGCAGTACTTC. Its protein product is CASGLGGGGATYEQYF. This chain joins TRBV7-2 and TRBJ2-5; tentative D call: TRBD1 (7 bases). The J call may not be correct, given that the DNA end is closer to TRBJ2-7. The CDR3 is 16 residues long. Germline lookup yields CDR1 SGHTA and CDR2 FQGNSA.

V and J are TRBV20-1 and TRBJ1-2, with a possible D match to TRBD1 (5 bases). The V gene's germline CDR1 is DFQATT and CDR2 SNEGSKA (reference sequence). This CDR3 spans 15 amino acids. Trimming stripped 0 bases from V and 6 bases from J, with 17 bases between. CDR3 in amino acids: CSARDVGTGLDGYTF. For the CDR3, the DNA is TGCAGTGCTAGAGATGTGGGTACGGGGCTCGATGGCTACACCTTC.

V usage is TRBV11-2 and J usage is TRBJ2-7, with TRBD2 matching 15 bases. The CDR3 extends over 21 amino acids. V lost 1 base and J lost 7; bases outside the gene matches: 20. Germline assignment: CDR1 SGHAT and CDR2 FQNNGV. DNA of the CDR3: TGTGCCAGCAGCTTAGTGAGCACAGGGGGGACTAGCGGGAGGTTCTACAATGAGCAGTACTTC. This encodes CASSLVSTGGTSGRFYNEQYF.

The V gene is TRBV20-1, the J gene TRBJ2-5; 10 bases map to TRBD2. TRBJ2-7 matches the DNA end more closely, so the J call is doubtful. The CDR3 has 14 residues. Germline loops: CDR1 DFQATT, CDR2 SNEGSKA (reference sequence). CDR3 sequence (DNA): TGCAGTGCGTTTTCCGGGACTAGCGCCTGCGAGCAGTACTTC. It codes for CSAFSGTSACEQYF.

This chain joins TRBV27 and TRBJ2-7; D is undetermined. CDR1 and CDR2 from the germline V gene are MNHEY and SMNVEV (reference sequence). This CDR3 contains 15 residues. Trimming stripped 3 bases from V and 0 bases from J, with 12 bases between. The CDR3 reads CASSLMAGSSYEQYF. CDR3 nucleotides: TGTGCCAGCAGTTTGATGGCAGGAAGCTCCTACGAGCAGTACTTC.